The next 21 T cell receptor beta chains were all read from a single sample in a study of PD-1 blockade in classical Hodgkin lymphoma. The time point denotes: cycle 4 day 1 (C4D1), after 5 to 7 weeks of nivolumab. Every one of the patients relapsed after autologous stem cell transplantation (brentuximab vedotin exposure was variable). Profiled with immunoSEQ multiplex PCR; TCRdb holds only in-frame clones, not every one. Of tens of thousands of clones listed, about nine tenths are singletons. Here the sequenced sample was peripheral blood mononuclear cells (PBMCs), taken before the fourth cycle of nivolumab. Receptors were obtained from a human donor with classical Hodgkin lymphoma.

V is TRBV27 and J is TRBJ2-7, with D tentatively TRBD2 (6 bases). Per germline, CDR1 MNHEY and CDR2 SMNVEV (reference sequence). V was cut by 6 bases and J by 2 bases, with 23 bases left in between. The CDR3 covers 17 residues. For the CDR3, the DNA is TGTGCCAGCAGCTCTAGGGGTGGGTGGGGGGATCCCTACGAGCAGTACTTC. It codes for CASSSRGGWGDPYEQYF.

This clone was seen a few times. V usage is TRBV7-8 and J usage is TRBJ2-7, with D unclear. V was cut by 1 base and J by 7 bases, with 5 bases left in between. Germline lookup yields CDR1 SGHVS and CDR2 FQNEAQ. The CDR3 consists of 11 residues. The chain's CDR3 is CASSLGREQYF. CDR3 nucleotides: TGTGCCAGCAGCTTAGGCCGGGAGCAGTACTTC.

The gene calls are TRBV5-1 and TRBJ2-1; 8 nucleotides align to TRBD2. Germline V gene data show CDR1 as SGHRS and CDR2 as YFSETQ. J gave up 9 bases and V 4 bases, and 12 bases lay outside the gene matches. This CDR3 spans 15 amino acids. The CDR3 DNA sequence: TGCGCCAGCAGCCCTGGGGGCGGGGGGTTTGGTGAGCAGTTCTTC. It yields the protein CASSPGGGGFGEQFF.

The CDR3, as DNA: TGTGCCAGCAGCAGCTACCGGGACAGGCTCTCCTACGAGCAGTACTTC. It codes for CASSSYRDRLSYEQYF. The chain is built from TRBV7-8 and TRBJ2-7, with 8 bases matching TRBD1. CDR3 length: 16 amino acids. Germline CDR1 reads SGHVS; CDR2 reads FQNEAQ. V trimming: 5 bases; J trimming: 0 bases; junction bases outside the gene matches: 9.

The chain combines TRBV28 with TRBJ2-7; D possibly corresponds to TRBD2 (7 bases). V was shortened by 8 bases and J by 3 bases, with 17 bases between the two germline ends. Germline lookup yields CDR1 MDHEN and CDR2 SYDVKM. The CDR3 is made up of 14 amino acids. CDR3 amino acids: CASLRGGVLYEQYF. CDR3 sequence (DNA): TGTGCCAGCCTCCGAGGGGGGGTTCTCTACGAGCAGTACTTC.

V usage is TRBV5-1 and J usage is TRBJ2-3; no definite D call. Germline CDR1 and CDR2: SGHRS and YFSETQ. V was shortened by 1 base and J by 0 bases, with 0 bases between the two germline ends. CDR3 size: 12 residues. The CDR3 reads CASSLSTDTQYF. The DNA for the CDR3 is TGCGCCAGCAGCTTGAGCACAGATACGCAGTATTTT.

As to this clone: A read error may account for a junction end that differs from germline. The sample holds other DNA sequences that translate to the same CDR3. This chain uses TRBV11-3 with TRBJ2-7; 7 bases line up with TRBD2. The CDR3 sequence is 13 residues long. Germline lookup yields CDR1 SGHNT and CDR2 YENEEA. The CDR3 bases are TGTGCCAGCAGCTTAGCACCGGGGAGGGAGCAATACTTC. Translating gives CASSLAPGREQYF. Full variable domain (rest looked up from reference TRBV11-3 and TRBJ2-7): EAGVVQSPRYKIIEKKQPVAFWCNPISGHNTLYWYLQNLGQGPELLIRYENEEAVDDSQLPKDRFSAERLKGVDSTLKIQPAELGDSAVYLCASSLAPGREQYFGPGTRLTVT.

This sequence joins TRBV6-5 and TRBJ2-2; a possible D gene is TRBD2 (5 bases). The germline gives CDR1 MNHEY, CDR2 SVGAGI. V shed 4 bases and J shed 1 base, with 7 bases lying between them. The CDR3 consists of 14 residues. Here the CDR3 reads CASSFGLNTGELFF. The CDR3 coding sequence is TGTGCCAGCAGTTTCGGACTGAACACCGGGGAGCTGTTTTTT.

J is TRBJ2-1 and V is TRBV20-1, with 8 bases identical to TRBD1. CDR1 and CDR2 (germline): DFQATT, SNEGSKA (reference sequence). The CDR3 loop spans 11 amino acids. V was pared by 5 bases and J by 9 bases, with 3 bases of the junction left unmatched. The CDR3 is CSAGQGLEQFF. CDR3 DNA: TGCAGTGCTGGACAGGGTCTTGAGCAGTTCTTC.

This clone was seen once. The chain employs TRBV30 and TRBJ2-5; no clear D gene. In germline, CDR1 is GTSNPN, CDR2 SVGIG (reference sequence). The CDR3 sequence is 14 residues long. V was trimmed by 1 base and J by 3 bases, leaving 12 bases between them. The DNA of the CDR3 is TGTGCCTGGAGTGCCCCCCAGAGGAAAGAGACCCAGTACTTC. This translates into CAWSAPQRKETQYF.

The CDR3: CASQRQGYYGYTF. The CDR3 DNA reads as TGTGCCAGTCAGCGACAGGGATACTATGGCTACACCTTC. J is TRBJ1-2 and V is TRBV19, with 7 bases lining up with TRBD1. The CDR3 covers 13 residues. V shed 8 bases, J shed 3 bases, and the junction held 6 bases outside the gene matches. Germline V gene lookup returns CDR1 LNHDA and CDR2 SQIVND (reference sequence).

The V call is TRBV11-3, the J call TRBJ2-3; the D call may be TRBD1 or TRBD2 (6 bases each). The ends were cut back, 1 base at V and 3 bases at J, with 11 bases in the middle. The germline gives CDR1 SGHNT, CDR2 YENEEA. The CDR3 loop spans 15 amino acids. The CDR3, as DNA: TGTGCCAGCAGCTTAGTAGGGGGGCTTACAGATACGCAGTATTTT. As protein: CASSLVGGLTDTQYF.

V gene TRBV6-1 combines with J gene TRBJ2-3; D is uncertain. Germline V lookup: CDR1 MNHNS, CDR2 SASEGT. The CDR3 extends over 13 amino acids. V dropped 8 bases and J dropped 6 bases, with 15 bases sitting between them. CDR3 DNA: TGTGCCAGCCCTACGGAGTCCTCGGATACGCAGTATTTT. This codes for CASPTESSDTQYF.

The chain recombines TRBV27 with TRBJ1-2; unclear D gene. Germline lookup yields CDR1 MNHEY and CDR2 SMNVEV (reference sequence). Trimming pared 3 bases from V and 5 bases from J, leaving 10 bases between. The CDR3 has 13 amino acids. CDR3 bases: TGTGCCAGCAGTTTCTCGGGGAGGTATGGCTACACCTTC. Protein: CASSFSGRYGYTF.

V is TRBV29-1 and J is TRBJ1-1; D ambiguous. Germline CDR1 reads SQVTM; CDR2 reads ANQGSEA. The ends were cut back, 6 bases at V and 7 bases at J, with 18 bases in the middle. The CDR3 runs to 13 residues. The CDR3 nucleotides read TGCAGCGTGGAAACGGGGTTGACTGATGAAGCTTTCTTT. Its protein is CSVETGLTDEAFF. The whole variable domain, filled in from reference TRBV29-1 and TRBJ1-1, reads SAVISQKPSRDICQRGTSLTIQCQVDSQVTMMFWYRQQPGQSLTLIATANQGSEATYESGFVIDKFPISRPNLTFSTLTVSNMSPEDSSIYLCSVETGLTDEAFFGQGTRLTVV.

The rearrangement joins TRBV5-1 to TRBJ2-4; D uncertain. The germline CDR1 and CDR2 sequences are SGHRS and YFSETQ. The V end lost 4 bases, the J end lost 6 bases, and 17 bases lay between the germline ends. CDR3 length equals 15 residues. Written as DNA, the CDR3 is TGCGCCAGCAGCCTCTCGTCGACCCTGAGAAACATTCAGTACTTC. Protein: CASSLSSTLRNIQYF.

Here the CDR3 DNA reads TGTGCCACAGGGGCAGGGCCAAATACGCAGTATTTT. It encodes CATGAGPNTQYF. V and J are TRBV27 and TRBJ2-3, with D maybe TRBD1 (6 bases). V lost 10 bases to trimming and J lost 7 bases, with 15 bases between them. Germline CDR1 is MNHEY and CDR2 is SMNVEV (reference sequence). The CDR3 consists of 12 residues.

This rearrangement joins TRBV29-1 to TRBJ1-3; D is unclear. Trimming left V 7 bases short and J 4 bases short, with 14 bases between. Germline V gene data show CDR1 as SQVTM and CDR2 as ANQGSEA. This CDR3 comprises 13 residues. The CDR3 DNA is TGCAGCGCTCCTGTAGGCCCCGGAAACACCATATATTTT. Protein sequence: CSAPVGPGNTIYF.

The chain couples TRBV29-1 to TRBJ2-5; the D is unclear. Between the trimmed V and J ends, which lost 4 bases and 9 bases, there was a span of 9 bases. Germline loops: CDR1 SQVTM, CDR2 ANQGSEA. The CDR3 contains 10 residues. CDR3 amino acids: CSVVGNPQYF. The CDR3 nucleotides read TGCAGCGTTGTAGGGAACCCCCAGTACTTC.

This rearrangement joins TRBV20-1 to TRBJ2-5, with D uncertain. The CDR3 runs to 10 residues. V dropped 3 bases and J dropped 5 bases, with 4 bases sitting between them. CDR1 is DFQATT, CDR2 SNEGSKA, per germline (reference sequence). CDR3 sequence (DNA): TGCAGTGCTAGTGGTGAGACCCAGTACTTC. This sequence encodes CSASGETQYF.

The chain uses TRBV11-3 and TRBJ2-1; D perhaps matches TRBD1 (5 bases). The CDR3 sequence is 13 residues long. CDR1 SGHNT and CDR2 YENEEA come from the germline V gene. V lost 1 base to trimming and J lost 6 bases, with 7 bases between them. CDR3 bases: TGTGCCAGCAGCTTAGCCAGGGTCAATGAGCAGTTCTTC. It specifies CASSLARVNEQFF. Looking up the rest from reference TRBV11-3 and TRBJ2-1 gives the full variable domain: EAGVVQSPRYKIIEKKQPVAFWCNPISGHNTLYWYLQNLGQGPELLIRYENEEAVDDSQLPKDRFSAERLKGVDSTLKIQPAELGDSAVYLCASSLARVNEQFFGPGTRLTVL.